What follows are 25 T cell receptor beta chains derived from one specimen sequenced in a study of blood T cell repertoires in COVID-19. Libraries were prepared by immunoSEQ multiplex PCR; TCRdb keeps only in-frame clonotypes and omits some of them. The profile shows 190,000 or so clones, roughly 80% of them singletons. Sequenced sample: peripheral blood. These receptors originate from a man aged 50-60 years who had recovered from COVID-19.

The gene calls are TRBV24-1 and TRBJ2-2; 9 positions agree with TRBD2. The V gene end was trimmed by 0 bases and the J gene end by 0 bases; junction bases not matched to a gene: 1. In germline, CDR1 is KGHDR, CDR2 SFDVKD. The CDR3 is made up of 17 amino acids. The CDR3 coding sequence is TGTGCCACCAGTGATTTGCCTAGCGGGGCGAACACCGGGGAGCTGTTTTTT. It encodes CATSDLPSGANTGELFF.

The chain links TRBV19 to TRBJ1-1; 8 bases are a match to TRBD1. Trimming cost V 5 bases and J 6 bases; bases outside gene matches: 11. Germline V gives CDR1 LNHDA, CDR2 SQIVND (reference sequence). The CDR3 runs 15 residues. The CDR3 DNA follows: TGTGCCAGTAGTCCTCCCAGGGGGCTCTTGGCTGAAGCTTTCTTT. This translates into CASSPPRGLLAEAFF.

Only one count was recorded for this clone. The chain combines TRBV4-2 with TRBJ2-7; 11 bases agree with TRBD2. Germline V gives CDR1 LGHNA, CDR2 YNFKEQ. The CDR3 is 14 residues long. V lost 4 bases to trimming and J lost 4 bases; unmatched junction nucleotides: 3. This chain's CDR3 is CASSPLAGGYEQYF. Here the CDR3 DNA reads TGTGCCAGCAGCCCCCTAGCGGGAGGATACGAGCAGTACTTC.

The chain employs TRBV5-6 and TRBJ2-5, with TRBD2 identical over 14 bases. There are 16 residues in the CDR3. V trimming: 3 bases; J trimming: 5 bases; junction bases outside the gene matches: 6. CDR1 SGHDT and CDR2 YYEEEE come from the germline V gene. The CDR3 DNA sequence: TGTGCCAGCAGCTACGGGACTAGCGGGAGTTTTGAGACCCAGTACTTC. Translation: CASSYGTSGSFETQYF. The whole variable domain, filled in from reference TRBV5-6 and TRBJ2-5, reads DAGVTQSPTHLIKTRGQQVTLRCSPKSGHDTVSWYQQALGQGPQFIFQYYEEEERQRGNFPDRFSGHQFPNYSSELNVNALLLGDSALYLCASSYGTSGSFETQYFGPGTRLLVL.

CDR3 protein: CASSFLAGGSAGSPLHF. CDR3 nucleotides: TGCGCCAGCAGCTTCTTGGCAGGAGGGTCGGCAGGTTCACCCCTCCACTTT. The rearrangement links TRBV5-1 to TRBJ1-6; D not resolved. The V end was cut by 2 bases, the J end by 9 bases, with 21 bases between. CDR1 and CDR2 from the germline V gene are SGHRS and YFSETQ. The CDR3 has 17 amino acids.

This clone has only a few counts. The rearrangement links TRBV28 to TRBJ2-3; the D is unclear. This CDR3 comprises 14 residues. Germline V lookup: CDR1 MDHEN, CDR2 SYDVKM. Trimming pared 3 bases from V and 1 base from J, leaving 8 bases between. This CDR3 is CASSFFEGTDTQYF. As DNA, the CDR3 is TGTGCCAGCAGTTTTTTCGAGGGCACAGATACGCAGTATTTT. Variable domain in full (rest from reference TRBV28 and TRBJ2-3): DVKVTQSSRYLVKRTGEKVFLECVQDMDHENMFWYRQDPGLGLRLIYFSYDVKMKEKGDIPEGYSVSREKKERFSLILESASTNQTSMYLCASSFFEGTDTQYFGPGTRLTVL.

This chain links TRBV27 with TRBJ2-7; 8 bases are shared with TRBD1. Per the germline V gene, CDR1 is MNHEY and CDR2 is SMNVEV (reference sequence). The CDR3 is 14 residues long. Unmatched junction bases numbered 2, after V lost 3 bases and J lost 1 base. Written as DNA, the CDR3 is TGTGCCAGCAGTTTGGGGACAGGATCCTACGAGCAGTACTTC. It codes for CASSLGTGSYEQYF.

The chain couples TRBV4-1 to TRBJ2-3; 8 bases are a match to TRBD1. The J segment lost 2 bases and the V segment lost 4 bases, leaving 5 bases of the junction unmatched. Germline V gene data show CDR1 as MGHRA and CDR2 as YSYEKL. The CDR3 length is 15 residues. The CDR3 spells CASSRGQVNTDTQYF. DNA of the CDR3: TGCGCCAGCAGCCGGGGACAGGTTAACACAGATACGCAGTATTTT.

The J gene is TRBJ2-5, the V gene TRBV27; maybe TRBD2 (6 bases). The length of the CDR3 is 14 residues. Trimming left V 4 bases short and J 5 bases short, with 14 bases between. CDR1 is MNHEY, CDR2 SMNVEV, per germline (reference sequence). The DNA of the CDR3 is TGTGCCAGCAGTTCCGTGGCGGGGAGGGAGACCCAGTACTTC. Amino acid sequence: CASSSVAGRETQYF.

This clone appeared once. The chain recombines TRBV5-1 with TRBJ2-7; maybe TRBD2 (6 bases). Germline assignment: CDR1 SGHRS and CDR2 YFSETQ. This CDR3 has 14 amino acids. The germline V and J ends were trimmed by 0 bases and 3 bases, with 10 bases remaining between them. CDR3 DNA sequence: TGCGCCAGCAGCTTGGAGGGAGGAGGCTACGAGCAGTACTTC. It encodes CASSLEGGGYEQYF.

This rearrangement joins TRBV15 to TRBJ2-5; D not certain. The V gene lost 1 base and the J gene lost 1 base, with 7 bases spanning the gap. The CDR3 is 14 residues long. The germline CDR1 and CDR2 sequences are LNHNV and YYDKDF (reference sequence). CDR3 coding DNA: TGTGCCACCAGCAGAGTCAACATCCAAGAGACCCAGTACTTC. This codes for CATSRVNIQETQYF.

This sequence joins TRBV6-5 and TRBJ2-7; 12 bases line up with TRBD1. The germline V gene encodes CDR1 MNHEY and CDR2 SVGAGI. This CDR3 has 14 amino acids. With 8 bases clipped from V and 5 bases from J, the junction kept 7 bases outside the gene matches. The CDR3: CASYGTGGFHEQYF. The CDR3 region has the DNA TGTGCCAGCTATGGGACAGGGGGCTTCCACGAGCAGTACTTC.

In DNA form, the CDR3 reads TGCAGTGCGGACTGGTACAATGAGCAGTTCTTC. It specifies CSADWYNEQFF. The gene calls are TRBV20-1 and TRBJ2-1, with a weak D call TRBD2 (5 bases). The CDR3 has 11 amino acids. Between the trimmed V and J ends, which lost 6 bases and 4 bases, there was a span of 7 bases. The germline gives CDR1 DFQATT, CDR2 SNEGSKA (reference sequence).

The rearrangement uses TRBV6-5 and TRBJ2-2; perhaps TRBD1 as D (5 bases). The CDR3 is 14 residues long. Germline lookup yields CDR1 MNHEY and CDR2 SVGAGI. The V end lost 8 bases, the J end lost 2 bases, and 12 bases lay between the germline ends. The CDR3 is CASLWTLNTGELFF. CDR3 in DNA: TGTGCCAGCCTATGGACACTTAACACCGGGGAGCTGTTTTTT.

This chain uses TRBV3-1 (or the pseudogene TRBV3-2) with TRBJ1-2, with D perhaps TRBD1 (5 bases). The germline V and J ends were trimmed by 0 bases and 8 bases, with 13 bases remaining between them. This CDR3 has 14 residues. Germline lookup yields CDR1 LGHDT and CDR2 YNNKEL (reference sequence). The CDR3 coding sequence is TGTGCCAGCAGCCAAGATAGGCAGGGCTGGGGCTACACCTTC. It is translated as CASSQDRQGWGYTF.

This chain connects TRBV24-1 to TRBJ2-1; TRBD2 matches at 13 bases. V dropped 3 bases and J dropped 12; count of bases not matched to a gene: 13. Germline lookup yields CDR1 KGHDR and CDR2 SFDVKD. CDR3 size: 17 residues. Here the CDR3 reads CATSDPGLAGARGVQFF. The CDR3 DNA reads as TGTGCCACCAGTGATCCCGGACTAGCGGGGGCCAGGGGGGTGCAGTTCTTC.

The chain joins TRBV7-2 to TRBJ2-1; 7 nucleotides line up with TRBD2. This CDR3 comprises 13 residues. The junction had 13 bases not matched to a gene; V was cut back by 5 bases and J by 15 bases. Germline V gene data show CDR1 as SGHTA and CDR2 as FQGNSA. CDR3 DNA: TGTGCCAGCAGCCAGAAGGGTCGGGAGGACGGGTTCTTC. It codes for CASSQKGREDGFF.

J is TRBJ2-7 and V is TRBV7-9, with 10 bases identical to TRBD2. Germline lookup yields CDR1 SEHNR and CDR2 FQNEAQ (reference sequence). V shed 5 bases, J shed 9 bases, and the junction held 13 bases outside the gene matches. This CDR3 region has 15 residues. The CDR3 nucleotides are TGTGCCAGCAGCCCCCGAGCGGGAGGGTTCCAGGGGCAGTACTTC. It encodes CASSPRAGGFQGQYF. The variable domain in full, completed from reference TRBV7-9 and TRBJ2-7, reads DTGVSQNPRHKITKRGQNVTFRCDPISEHNRLYWYRQTLGQGPEFLTYFQNEAQLEKSRLLSDRFSAERPKGSFSTLEIQRTEQGDSAMYLCASSPRAGGFQGQYFGPGTRLTVT.

V is TRBV18 and J is TRBJ1-2; 8 positions agree with TRBD1. J gave up 3 bases and V 6 bases, and 6 bases lay outside the gene matches. This CDR3 is 14 amino acids long. The germline gives CDR1 KGHSH, CDR2 LQKENI. This CDR3 is CASSATGGDYGYTF. The CDR3 coding sequence is TGTGCCAGCTCGGCCACAGGGGGGGACTATGGCTACACCTTC.

The chain uses TRBV30 and TRBJ1-1; 7 nucleotides match TRBD1. The ends lost 4 bases at V and 1 base at J; junction bases unmatched: 9. The CDR3 is 15 amino acids. Germline lookup yields CDR1 GTSNPN and CDR2 SVGIG (reference sequence). The CDR3 DNA reads as TGTGCCTGGAATCCTGGCGAGGGGGCGAACACTGAAGCTTTCTTT. It encodes CAWNPGEGANTEAFF.

This chain uses TRBV4-2 with TRBJ1-2, with 7 bases lining up with TRBD1. Germline V CDR1 and CDR2: LGHNA, YNFKEQ. The CDR3 extends over 15 amino acids. J lost 7 bases, V lost 1 base, and 9 bases had no gene match. The CDR3 DNA sequence: TGTGCCAGCAGCCAAGTCGACAGGGTTTTATCTGGCTACACCTTC. It is translated as CASSQVDRVLSGYTF.

The V call is TRBV7-9, the J call TRBJ2-1; 9 bases fit TRBD2. The CDR3 has 13 amino acids. V lost 5 bases to trimming and J lost 6 bases; unmatched junction nucleotides: 2. Germline assignment: CDR1 SEHNR and CDR2 FQNEAQ (reference sequence). Here the CDR3 reads CASSQGLANEQFF. The CDR3 DNA is TGTGCCAGCAGCCAGGGACTAGCCAATGAGCAGTTCTTC.

In nucleotides, the CDR3 is TGTGCCAGCAGAAAGACAGGGAATAGCAATCAGCCCCAGCATTTT. Translating it yields CASRKTGNSNQPQHF. J is TRBJ1-5 and V is TRBV2; 7 nucleotides match TRBD1. The germline CDR1 and CDR2 sequences are SNHLY and FYNNEI. V shed 6 bases, J shed 0 bases, and the junction held 5 bases outside the gene matches. This CDR3 is built from 15 residues.

The chain carries TRBV28 and TRBJ2-7; 12 bases are shared with TRBD2. Germline V gene sequence: CDR1 MDHEN, CDR2 SYDVKM. V gave up 5 bases and J gave up 2 bases; unmatched junction bases: 10. The CDR3 sequence is 17 residues long. The CDR3 nucleotides are TGTGCCAGCAGTGTACCGGGACTAGCGGGCTCCACCTACGAGCAGTACTTC. Residues: CASSVPGLAGSTYEQYF. The complete variable domain, with remaining parts taken from reference TRBV28 and TRBJ2-7, reads DVKVTQSSRYLVKRTGEKVFLECVQDMDHENMFWYRQDPGLGLRLIYFSYDVKMKEKGDIPEGYSVSREKKERFSLILESASTNQTSMYLCASSVPGLAGSTYEQYFGPGTRLTVT.

The chain uses TRBV4-1 and TRBJ1-5, with 8 bases identical to TRBD1. The germline CDR1 and CDR2 sequences are MGHRA and YSYEKL. The V segment lost 1 base and the J segment 4 bases; nucleotides outside the gene matches: 18. CDR3 length: 20 amino acids. The DNA for the CDR3 is TGCGCCAGCAGCCAAGCTTTTGTGTACGGGCAGGGGGCCTTTAATCAGCCCCAGCATTTT. This codes for CASSQAFVYGQGAFNQPQHF.